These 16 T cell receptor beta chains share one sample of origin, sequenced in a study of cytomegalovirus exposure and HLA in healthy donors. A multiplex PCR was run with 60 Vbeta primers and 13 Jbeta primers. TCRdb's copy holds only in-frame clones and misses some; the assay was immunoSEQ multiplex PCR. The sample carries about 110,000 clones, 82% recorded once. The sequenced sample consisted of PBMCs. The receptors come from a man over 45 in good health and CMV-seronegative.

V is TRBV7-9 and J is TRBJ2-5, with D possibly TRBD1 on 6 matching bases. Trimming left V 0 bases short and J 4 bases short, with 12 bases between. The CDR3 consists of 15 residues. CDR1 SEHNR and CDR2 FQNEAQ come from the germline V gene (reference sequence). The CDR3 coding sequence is TGTGCCAGCAGCTTAGCCGGCAGGGGCAGAGAGACCCAGTACTTC. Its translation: CASSLAGRGRETQYF.

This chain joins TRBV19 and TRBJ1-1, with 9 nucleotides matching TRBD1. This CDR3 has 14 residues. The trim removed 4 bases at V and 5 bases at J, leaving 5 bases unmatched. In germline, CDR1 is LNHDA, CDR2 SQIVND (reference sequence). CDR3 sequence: CASSKTGGRTEAFF. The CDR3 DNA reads TGTGCCAGTAGTAAGACAGGGGGTCGGACTGAAGCTTTCTTT.

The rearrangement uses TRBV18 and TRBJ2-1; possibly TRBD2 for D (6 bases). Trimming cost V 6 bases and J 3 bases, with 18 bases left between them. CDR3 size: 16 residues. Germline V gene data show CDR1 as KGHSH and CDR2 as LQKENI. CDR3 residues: CASSPTRVDIYNEQFF. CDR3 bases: TGTGCCAGCTCCCCGACTAGGGTCGACATCTACAATGAGCAGTTCTTC. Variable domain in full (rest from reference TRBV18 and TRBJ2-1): NAGVMQNPRHLVRRRGQEARLRCSPMKGHSHVYWYRQLPEEGLKFMVYLQKENIIDESGMPKERFSAEFPKEGPSILRIQQVVRGDSAAYFCASSPTRVDIYNEQFFGPGTRLTVL.

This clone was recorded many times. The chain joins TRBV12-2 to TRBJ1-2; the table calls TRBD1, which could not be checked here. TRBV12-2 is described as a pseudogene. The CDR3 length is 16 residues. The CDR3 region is CASRLGEDRGIIGYTF. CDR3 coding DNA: TGTGCAAGTCGCTTAGGAGAGGACAGGGGGATTATAGGCTACACCTTC.

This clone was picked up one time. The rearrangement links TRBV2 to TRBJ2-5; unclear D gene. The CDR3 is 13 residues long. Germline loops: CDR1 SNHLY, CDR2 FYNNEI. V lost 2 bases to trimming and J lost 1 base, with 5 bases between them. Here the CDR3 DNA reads TGTGCCAGCAGTGAACAGATCCAAGAGACCCAGTACTTC. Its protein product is CASSEQIQETQYF.

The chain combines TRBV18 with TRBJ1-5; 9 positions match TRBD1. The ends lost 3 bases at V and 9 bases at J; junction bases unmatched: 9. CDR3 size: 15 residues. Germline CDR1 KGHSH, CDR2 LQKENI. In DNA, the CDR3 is TGTGCCAGCTCACCCCCGGGACAGGGCGGAACGCCCCAGCATTTT. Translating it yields CASSPPGQGGTPQHF. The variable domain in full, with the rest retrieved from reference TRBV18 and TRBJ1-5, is NAGVMQNPRHLVRRRGQEARLRCSPMKGHSHVYWYRQLPEEGLKFMVYLQKENIIDESGMPKERFSAEFPKEGPSILRIQQVVRGDSAAYFCASSPPGQGGTPQHFGDGTRLSIL.

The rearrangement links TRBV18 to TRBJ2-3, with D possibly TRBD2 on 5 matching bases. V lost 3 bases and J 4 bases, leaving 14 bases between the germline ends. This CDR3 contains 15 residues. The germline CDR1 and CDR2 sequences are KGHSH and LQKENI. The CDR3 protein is CASSPPQPRADTQYF. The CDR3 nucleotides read TGTGCCAGCTCACCGCCCCAGCCGCGGGCAGATACGCAGTATTTT.

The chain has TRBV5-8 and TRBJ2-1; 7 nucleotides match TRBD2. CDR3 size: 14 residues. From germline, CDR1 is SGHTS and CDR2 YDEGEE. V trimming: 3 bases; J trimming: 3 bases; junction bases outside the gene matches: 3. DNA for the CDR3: TGTGCCAGCAGCTCTGGGGGGGTCTACAATGAGCAGTTCTTC. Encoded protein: CASSSGGVYNEQFF.

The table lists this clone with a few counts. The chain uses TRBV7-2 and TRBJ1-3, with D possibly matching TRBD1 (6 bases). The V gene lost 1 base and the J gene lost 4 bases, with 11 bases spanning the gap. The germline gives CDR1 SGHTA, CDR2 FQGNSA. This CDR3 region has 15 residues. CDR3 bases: TGTGCCAGCAGCTTAGACAGGGTCCCCGGAAACACCATATATTTT. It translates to CASSLDRVPGNTIYF.

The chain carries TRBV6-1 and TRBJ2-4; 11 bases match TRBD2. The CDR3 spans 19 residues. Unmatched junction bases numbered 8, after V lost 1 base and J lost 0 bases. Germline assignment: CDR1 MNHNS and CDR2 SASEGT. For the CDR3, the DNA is TGTGCCAGCAGTGAAGGGCGACTAGCGGGGCCCCTAGCCAAAAACATTCAGTACTTC. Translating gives CASSEGRLAGPLAKNIQYF.

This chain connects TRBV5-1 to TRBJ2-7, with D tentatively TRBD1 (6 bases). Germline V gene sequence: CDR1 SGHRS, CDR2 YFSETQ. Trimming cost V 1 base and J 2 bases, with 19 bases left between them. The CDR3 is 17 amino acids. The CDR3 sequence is CASSLSIDRFRAYEQYV. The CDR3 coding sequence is TGCGCCAGCAGCTTGTCCATCGACAGGTTTCGGGCCTACGAGCAGTACGTC.

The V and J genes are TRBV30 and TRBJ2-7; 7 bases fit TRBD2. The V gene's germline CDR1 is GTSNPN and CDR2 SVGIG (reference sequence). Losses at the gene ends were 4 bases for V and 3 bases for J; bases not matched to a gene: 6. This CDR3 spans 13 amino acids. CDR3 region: CAWIRTSDYEQYF. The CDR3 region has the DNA TGTGCCTGGATAAGAACTAGCGACTACGAGCAGTACTTC.

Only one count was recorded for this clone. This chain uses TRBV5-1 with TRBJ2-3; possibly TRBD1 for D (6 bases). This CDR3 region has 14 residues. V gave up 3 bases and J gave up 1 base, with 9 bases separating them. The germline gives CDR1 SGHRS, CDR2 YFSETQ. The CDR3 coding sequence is TGCGCCAGCAGCTCAGGGGTGGGCACAGATACGCAGTATTTT. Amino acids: CASSSGVGTDTQYF. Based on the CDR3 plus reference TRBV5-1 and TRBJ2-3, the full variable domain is KAGVTQTPRYLIKTRGQQVTLSCSPISGHRSVSWYQQTPGQGLQFLFEYFSETQRNKGNFPGRFSGRQFSNSRSEMNVSTLELGDSALYLCASSSGVGTDTQYFGPGTRLTVL.

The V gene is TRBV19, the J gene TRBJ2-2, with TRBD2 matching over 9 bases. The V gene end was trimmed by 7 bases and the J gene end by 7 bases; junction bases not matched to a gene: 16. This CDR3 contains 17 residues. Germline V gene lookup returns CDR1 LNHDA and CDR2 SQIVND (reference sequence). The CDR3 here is CASTPWGSGGSGGELFF. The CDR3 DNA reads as TGTGCCAGTACCCCATGGGGTAGCGGGGGATCGGGCGGGGAGCTGTTTTTT. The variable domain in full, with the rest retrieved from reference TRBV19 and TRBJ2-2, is DGGITQSPKYLFRKEGQNVTLSCEQNLNHDAMYWYRQDPGQGLRLIYYSQIVNDFQKGDIAEGYSVSREKKESFPLTVTSAQKNPTAFYLCASTPWGSGGSGGELFFGEGSRLTVL.

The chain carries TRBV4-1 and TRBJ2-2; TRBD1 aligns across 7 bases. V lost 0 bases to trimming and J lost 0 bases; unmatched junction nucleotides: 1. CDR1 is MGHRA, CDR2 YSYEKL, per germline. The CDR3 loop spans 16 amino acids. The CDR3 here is CASSQDTGANTGELFF. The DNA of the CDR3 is TGCGCCAGCAGCCAAGATACAGGGGCGAACACCGGGGAGCTGTTTTTT.

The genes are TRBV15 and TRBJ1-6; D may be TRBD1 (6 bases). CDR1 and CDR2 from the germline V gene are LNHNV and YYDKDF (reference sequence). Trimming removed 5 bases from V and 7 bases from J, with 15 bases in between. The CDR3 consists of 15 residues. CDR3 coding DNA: TGTGCCACCAGCGATACAGACAGGACGAATTCACCCCTCCACTTT. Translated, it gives CATSDTDRTNSPLHF.